Listed below are T cell receptor beta chains from one sample, sequenced in a study of identical twins. TCRdb called the 5' RACE reads again in MiXCR, with one record for every CDR3 protein. The sample lists hundreds of thousands of distinct CDR3 sequences; 7.5% were seen once. These records were also assigned to another study, of yellow fever vaccine responses in identical twins.

The specimen sequenced was CD8+ T cells sorted from blood. These receptors all stem from a woman younger than 35 in good health. Both conserved end residues are part of each CDR3. A D gene is named only where the DNA matches it firmly. Not every row has a clone size; where given, it reads once, few, many or a size class.

CDR3aa | CDR3nt | v_gene | d_gene | abundance | j_gene
CATSDFSDSHGYTF | TGTGCCACCAGTGATTTCTCGGACAGCCATGGCTACACCTTC | TRBV24-1 | . | many | TRBJ1-2
CSASQGIRGRETQYF | TGCAGTGCTAGTCAGGGGATCAGGGGGCGGGAGACCCAGTACTTC | TRBV20-1 | TRBD1 | . | TRBJ2-5
CASSLGASYEQFF | TGTGCCAGCAGCTTAGGGGCCAGCTATGAGCAGTTCTTC | TRBV11-2 | . | many | TRBJ2-1
CASTVSMGIQYF | TGTGCCAGCACCGTCTCCATGGGCATTCAGTACTTC | TRBV12-3/TRBV12-4 | . | . | TRBJ2-4
CASSPRSQGRTGNEQFF | TGTGCCAGCAGCCCGAGGTCGCAGGGCCGGACGGGGAATGAGCAGTTCTTC | TRBV7-9 | . | few | TRBJ2-1
CASSPALEQYF | TGTGCCAGCAGCCCCGCCCTGGAGCAGTACTTC | TRBV7-9 | . | . | TRBJ2-7
CASSQIYTGELFF | TGTGCCAGCAGTCAGATCTACACCGGGGAGCTGTTTTTT | TRBV6-1 | . | few | TRBJ2-2
CASSPGPLRGNEQFF | TGTGCCAGCAGCCCGGGCCCTTTGCGAGGTAATGAGCAGTTCTTC | TRBV5-5 | . | few | TRBJ2-1
CASSHTSGGYNEQFF | TGCGCCAGCAGCCACACTAGCGGGGGCTACAATGAGCAGTTCTTC | TRBV10-1 | TRBD2 | many | TRBJ2-1
CASSQSATNEKLFF | TGCGCCAGCAGCCAATCAGCAACTAATGAAAAACTGTTTTTT | TRBV4-1 | . | many | TRBJ1-4
CASTRGDYGYTF | TGTGCCAGCACCCGGGGGGACTATGGCTACACCTTC | TRBV28 | . | . | TRBJ1-2
CSARTQGTNEKLFF | TGCAGTGCTCGAACTCAGGGCACTAATGAAAAACTGTTTTTT | TRBV20-1 | . | . | TRBJ1-4
CASGGTSYSYNEQFF | TGTGCTAGTGGCGGTACTAGCTACTCCTACAATGAGCAGTTCTTC | TRBV12-5 | . | few | TRBJ2-1
CSARAAQGELSSYNEQFF | TGCAGTGCTAGAGCCGCACAGGGGGAACTCAGCTCCTACAATGAGCAGTTCTTC | TRBV20-1 | TRBD1 | . | TRBJ2-1
CASSPGVGGLADTQYF | TGTGCCAGCAGCCCCGGGGTGGGGGGGCTTGCAGATACGCAGTATTTT | TRBV7-8 | . | many | TRBJ2-3